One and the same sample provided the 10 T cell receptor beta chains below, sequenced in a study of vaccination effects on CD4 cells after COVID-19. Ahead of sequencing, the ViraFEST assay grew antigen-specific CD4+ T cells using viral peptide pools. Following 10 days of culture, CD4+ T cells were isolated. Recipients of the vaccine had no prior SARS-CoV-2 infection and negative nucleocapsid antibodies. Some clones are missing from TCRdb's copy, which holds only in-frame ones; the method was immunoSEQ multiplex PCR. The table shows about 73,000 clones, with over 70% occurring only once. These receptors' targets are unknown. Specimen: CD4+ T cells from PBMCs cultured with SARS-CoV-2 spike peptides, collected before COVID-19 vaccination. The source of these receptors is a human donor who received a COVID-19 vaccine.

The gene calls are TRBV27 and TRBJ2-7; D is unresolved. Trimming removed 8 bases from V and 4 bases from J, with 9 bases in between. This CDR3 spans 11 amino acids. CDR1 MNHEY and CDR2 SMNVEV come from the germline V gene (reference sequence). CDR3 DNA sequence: TGTGCCAGCGGCAACTTATACGAGCAGTACGTC. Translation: CASGNLYEQYV.

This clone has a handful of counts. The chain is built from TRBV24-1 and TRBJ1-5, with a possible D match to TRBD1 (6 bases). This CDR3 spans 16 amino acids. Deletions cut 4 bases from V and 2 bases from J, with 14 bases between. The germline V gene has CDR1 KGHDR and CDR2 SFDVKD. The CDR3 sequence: CATSDSGGAGNQPQHF. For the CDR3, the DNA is TGTGCCACCAGTGACTCTGGGGGGGCGGGCAATCAGCCCCAGCATTTT.

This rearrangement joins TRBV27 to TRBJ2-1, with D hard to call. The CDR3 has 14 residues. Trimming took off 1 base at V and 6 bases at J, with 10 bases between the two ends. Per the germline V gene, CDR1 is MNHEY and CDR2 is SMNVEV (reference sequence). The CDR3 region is CASSLFSAGNEQFF. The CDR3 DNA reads TGTGCCAGCAGTTTATTTTCTGCTGGCAATGAGCAGTTCTTC.

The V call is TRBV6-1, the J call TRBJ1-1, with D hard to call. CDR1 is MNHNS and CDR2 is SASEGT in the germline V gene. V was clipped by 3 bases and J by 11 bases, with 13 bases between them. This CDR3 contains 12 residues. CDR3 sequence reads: CASSDNGRDAFF. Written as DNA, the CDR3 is TGTGCCAGCAGTGATAACGGGCGGGATGCTTTCTTT.

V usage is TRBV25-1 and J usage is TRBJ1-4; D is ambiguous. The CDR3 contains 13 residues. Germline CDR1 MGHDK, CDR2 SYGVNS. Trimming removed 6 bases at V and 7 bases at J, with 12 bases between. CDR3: CASSQPEGEKLFF. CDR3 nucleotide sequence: TGTGCCAGCAGCCAACCCGAGGGTGAAAAACTGTTTTTT.

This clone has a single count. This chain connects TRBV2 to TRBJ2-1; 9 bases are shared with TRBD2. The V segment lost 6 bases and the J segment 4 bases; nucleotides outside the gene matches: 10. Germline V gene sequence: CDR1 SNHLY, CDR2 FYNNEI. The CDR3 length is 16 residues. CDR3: CASRGLAGEMYNEQFF. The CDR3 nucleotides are TGTGCCAGCAGAGGATTAGCGGGGGAAATGTACAATGAGCAGTTCTTC.

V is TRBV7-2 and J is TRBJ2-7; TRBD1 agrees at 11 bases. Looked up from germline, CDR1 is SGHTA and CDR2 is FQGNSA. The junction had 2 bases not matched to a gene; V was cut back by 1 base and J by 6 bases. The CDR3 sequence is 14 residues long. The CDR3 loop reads CASSLGTGGREQYV. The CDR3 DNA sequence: TGTGCCAGCAGCTTAGGGACAGGGGGCCGCGAGCAGTACGTC.

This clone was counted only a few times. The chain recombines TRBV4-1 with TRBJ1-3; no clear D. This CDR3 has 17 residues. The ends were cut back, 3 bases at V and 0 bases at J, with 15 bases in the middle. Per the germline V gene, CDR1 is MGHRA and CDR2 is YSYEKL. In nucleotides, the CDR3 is TGCGCCAGCAGCCACCCCGGGCAGACCTACTCTGGAAACACCATATATTTT. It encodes CASSHPGQTYSGNTIYF.

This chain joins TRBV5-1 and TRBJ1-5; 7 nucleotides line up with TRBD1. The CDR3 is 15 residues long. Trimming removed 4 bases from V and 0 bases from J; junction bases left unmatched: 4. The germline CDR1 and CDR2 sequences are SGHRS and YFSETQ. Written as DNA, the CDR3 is TGCGCCAGCAGCGCGGGACAGAATAGCAATCAGCCCCAGCATTTT. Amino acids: CASSAGQNSNQPQHF.

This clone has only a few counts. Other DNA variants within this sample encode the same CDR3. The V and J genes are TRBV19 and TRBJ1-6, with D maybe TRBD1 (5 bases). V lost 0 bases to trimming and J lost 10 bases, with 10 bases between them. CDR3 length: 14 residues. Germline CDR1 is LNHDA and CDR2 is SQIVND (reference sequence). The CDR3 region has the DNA TGTGCCAGTAGTATAGAAGGACAACGATCACCCCTCCACTTT. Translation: CASSIEGQRSPLHF.